This T cell receptor beta chain was recovered during a study of sequential checkpoint blockade in melanoma. Repertoires were generated with immunoSEQ multiplex PCR, while TCRdb's copy carries only in-frame clones and drops some. This sample carries roughly 14,000 clones, roughly 82% of them seen once, and the ten largest clones take approximately 30%. The germline gives CDR1 SEHNR, CDR2 FQNEAQ (reference sequence). J gave up 7 bases and V 5 bases, and 5 bases lay outside the gene matches. CDR3 length: 13 residues. Treatment noted: randomized to nivolumab then ipilimumab (arm A) or the reverse (arm B). No patient had prior DNA-damaging chemotherapy. Live CD3+CD8+ CD19− CD56− cells were sorted from PBMCs.

The V call is TRBV7-9, the J call TRBJ2-1, with TRBD1 identical over 7 bases. This receptor was taken from a human donor with melanoma. The specimen comprised CD8+ T cells sorted from blood (inferred from file names), sampled from a patient given nivolumab and ipilimumab in sequence. CDR3 DNA sequence: TGTGCCAGCAGCGCAAGGACAGGTAATGAGCAGTTCTTC. Its translation is CASSARTGNEQFF.